This is a list of T cell receptor beta chains from one sample in a study of blood T cell repertoires in COVID-19. Using immunoSEQ multiplex PCR, the repertoire was profiled, and TCRdb retains in-frame clones only, with some absent. This table holds some 59,000 clones, around 81% found once. The sequencing sample was made of peripheral blood. All receptors derive from a woman aged 55-70 years with acute or convalescent COVID-19. CDR3s include the opening cysteine and the closing phenylalanine or tryptophan. D genes are given only for firm matches. Clone size, where shown, is once, few, many, or a class for clones that have expanded.

j_call clone_size d_call v_call cdr3_aa cdr3_nt
TRBJ1-1 few TRBD1 TRBV9 CASSAQGQARTEAFF TGTGCCAGCAGCGCCCAGGGACAGGCCAGGACTGAAGCTTTCTTT
TRBJ2-5 NA NA TRBV6-1 CASSERSGVETQYF TGTGCCAGCAGTGAACGGTCAGGGGTAGAGACCCAGTACTTC
TRBJ2-2 NA TRBD1 TRBV19 CASRGGQGGTGELFF TGTGCCAGTAGAGGAGGACAGGGTGGAACCGGGGAGCTGTTTTTT
TRBJ2-7 NA TRBD1 TRBV6-4 CAKDLPGTGDYEQYF TGTGCCAAAGACTTGCCCGGGACAGGGGACTACGAGCAGTACTTC
TRBJ2-3 NA TRBD1 TRBV6-4 CASSVRGQDPDTQYF TGTGCCAGCAGTGTACGGGGACAGGATCCAGATACGCAGTATTTT
TRBJ2-3 NA TRBD2 TRBV24-1 CATSDLTTSGGLTDTQYF TGTGCCACCAGTGATCTTACGACTAGCGGGGGCCTCACAGATACGCAGTATTTT
TRBJ2-3 NA TRBD1 TRBV19 CASSMGARTGLTDTQYF TGTGCCAGTAGTATGGGGGCTAGGACAGGGCTCACAGATACGCAGTATTTT
TRBJ2-1 NA NA TRBV7-2 CASSPQSSVPYNEQFF TGTGCCAGCAGCCCCCAAAGCAGCGTGCCCTACAATGAGCAGTTCTTC
TRBJ1-2 few NA TRBV7-9 CASTTRAGEVNGYTF TGTGCCAGCACCACGAGGGCCGGGGAAGTAAATGGCTACACCTTC
TRBJ2-7 few TRBD1 TRBV12-3/TRBV12-4 CASRGQYPYEQYF TGTGCCAGCAGGGGACAGTACCCCTACGAGCAGTACTTC
TRBJ1-3 NA TRBD1 TRBV27 CASSITGVQSGNTIYF TGTGCCAGCAGTATTACAGGGGTTCAGTCTGGAAACACCATATATTTT
TRBJ2-5 NA TRBD1 TRBV5-1 CASSPGQGGLETQYF TGCGCCAGCAGCCCCGGACAGGGCGGGTTGGAGACCCAGTACTTC
TRBJ1-5 NA NA TRBV6-2/TRBV6-3 CASSYSGGAQPQHF TGTGCCAGCAGTTACTCGGGGGGGGCACAGCCCCAGCATTTT
TRBJ2-3 NA NA TRBV2 CASKGDSTDTQYF TGTGCCAGCAAGGGGGACAGCACAGATACGCAGTATTTT
TRBJ1-4 NA NA TRBV30 CAWSAEADGEKLFF TGTGCCTGGAGTGCGGAGGCCGATGGTGAAAAACTGTTTTTT
TRBJ2-5 NA NA TRBV6-5 CASSNRGEKETQYF TGTGCCAGCAGTAACCGGGGAGAGAAAGAGACCCAGTACTTC
TRBJ2-7 NA NA TRBV7-2 CASSRPGGYEQYF TGTGCCAGCTCACGCCCCGGGGGCTACGAGCAGTACTTC
TRBJ1-5 NA NA TRBV19 CASSMTQAQPQHF TGTGCCAGTAGTATGACACAGGCTCAGCCCCAGCATTTT
TRBJ1-4 NA NA TRBV4-2 CASSQDRLSTNEKLFF TGTGCCAGCAGCCAAGACAGATTATCGACTAATGAAAAACTGTTTTTT
TRBJ1-2 NA NA TRBV28 CASSSSSSPGGYGYTF TGTGCCAGCAGTTCCTCTTCGAGTCCTGGGGGGTATGGCTACACCTTC
TRBJ1-1 NA NA TRBV5-6 CASSLLEGNTEAFF TGTGCCAGCAGCTTGTTGGAGGGGAACACTGAAGCTTTCTTT
TRBJ1-1 NA NA TRBV6-5 CASSSVGGNTEAFF TGTGCCAGCAGTTCGGTGGGGGGGAACACTGAAGCTTTCTTT
TRBJ1-2 NA NA TRBV7-2 CASSPRGGRGGYTF TGTGCCAGCAGCCCGAGAGGGGGTCGTGGCGGCTACACCTTC
TRBJ1-4 NA NA TRBV2 CASSSWIRTARRSNEKLFF TGTGCCAGCAGTAGCTGGATCAGGACAGCTCGTAGGTCTAATGAAAAACTGTTTTTT
TRBJ1-1 NA TRBD1 TRBV7-6 CASSPGTGANTEAFF TGTGCCAGCAGCCCGGGGACAGGGGCGAACACTGAAGCTTTCTTT
TRBJ1-2 NA NA TRBV3-1/TRBV3-2 CASSQGWEGYTF TGTGCCAGCAGCCAAGGTTGGGAGGGCTACACCTTC
TRBJ2-2 once NA TRBV5-1 CASSTDILNTGELFF TGCGCCAGCAGCACGGACATCCTGAACACCGGGGAGCTGTTTTTT
TRBJ1-6 once TRBD1 TRBV4-2 CASSQRGQDNSPLHF TGTGCCAGCAGCCAGAGGGGACAGGATAATTCACCCCTCCACTTT
TRBJ2-5 NA NA TRBV18 CASSPAAAASETQYF TGTGCCAGCTCACCAGCGGCGGCGGCCTCGGAGACCCAGTACTTC
TRBJ2-3 NA TRBD2 TRBV29-1 CSASQRRLAGGGLDTQYF TGCAGCGCCTCCCAACGCCGACTAGCGGGAGGGGGGTTAGATACGCAGTATTTT
TRBJ1-1 few NA TRBV4-2 CASSQEGGNTEAFF TGTGCCAGCAGCCAAGAGGGGGGAAACACTGAAGCTTTCTTT
TRBJ2-6 NA TRBD2 TRBV24-1 CATGGTLSSGANVLTF TGTGCCACGGGGGGGACCCTGAGCTCTGGGGCCAACGTCCTGACTTTC
TRBJ1-5 NA NA TRBV5-1 CASSLGPGPGTQHF TGCGCCAGCAGCTTGGGACCTGGACCAGGGACCCAGCATTTT
TRBJ2-1 NA NA TRBV4-1 CASSQVDLGLSYNEQFF TGCGCCAGCAGCCAAGTGGACTTGGGTCTCTCCTACAATGAGCAGTTCTTC
TRBJ2-1 few NA TRBV4-1 CASSQVGGNEQFF TGCGCCAGCAGCCAAGTAGGGGGCAATGAGCAGTTCTTC
TRBJ2-1 NA TRBD2 TRBV30 CAYTPGLVGDEQFF TGTGCGTATACACCGGGACTAGTCGGCGATGAGCAGTTCTTC
TRBJ2-1 NA TRBD2 TRBV7-2 CASSLTSGPHNEQFF TGTGCCAGCAGCTTAACTAGCGGGCCTCACAATGAGCAGTTCTTC
TRBJ2-7 NA NA TRBV6-6 CASSSPQGPSYEQYF TGTGCCAGCAGTTCACCCCAGGGCCCCTCCTACGAGCAGTACTTC
TRBJ2-6 NA NA TRBV18 CASSLDSPSSGANVLTF TGTGCCAGCTCCCTGGACAGCCCCAGCTCTGGGGCCAACGTCCTGACTTTC
TRBJ2-1 NA NA TRBV27 CASSLGLLEADKFF TGTGCCAGCAGTTTAGGTTTATTGGAGGCGGATAAGTTCTTC
TRBJ2-4 NA NA TRBV20-1 CSARGQPIQYF TGCAGTGCTAGGGGGCAGCCCATTCAGTACTTC
TRBJ2-1 NA NA TRBV28 CASSPESGWSVNEQFF TGTGCCAGCAGCCCCGAGTCAGGGTGGTCAGTCAATGAGCAGTTCTTC